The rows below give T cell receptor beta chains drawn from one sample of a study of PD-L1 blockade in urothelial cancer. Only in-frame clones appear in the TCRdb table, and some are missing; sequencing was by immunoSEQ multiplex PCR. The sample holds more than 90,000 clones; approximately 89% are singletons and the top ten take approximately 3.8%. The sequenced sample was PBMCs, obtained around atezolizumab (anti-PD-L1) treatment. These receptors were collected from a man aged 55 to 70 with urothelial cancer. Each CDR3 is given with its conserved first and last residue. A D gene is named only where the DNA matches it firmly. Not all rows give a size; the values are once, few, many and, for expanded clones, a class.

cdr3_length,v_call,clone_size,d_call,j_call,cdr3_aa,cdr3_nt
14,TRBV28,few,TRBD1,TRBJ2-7,CASSATGQGYEQYF,TGTGCCAGCAGTGCCACGGGACAGGGCTACGAGCAGTACTTC
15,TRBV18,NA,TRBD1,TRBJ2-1,CASSPLQGASNEQFF,TGTGCCAGCTCACCATTGCAGGGGGCATCCAATGAGCAGTTCTTC
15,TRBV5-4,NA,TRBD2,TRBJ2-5,CASSLGLAGGTTQYF,TGTGCCAGCAGCTTGGGACTAGCGGGGGGAACGACCCAGTACTTC
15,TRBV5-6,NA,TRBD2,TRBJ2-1,CASSLWLAGDNEQFF,TGTGCCAGCAGCTTGTGGCTAGCGGGGGACAATGAGCAGTTCTTC
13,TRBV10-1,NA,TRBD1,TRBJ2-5,CASSNDRGETQYF,TGCGCCAGCAGTAATGACAGGGGTGAGACCCAGTACTTC
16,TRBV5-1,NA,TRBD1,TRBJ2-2,CASSAGQGLSAGELFF,TGCGCCAGCAGCGCAGGACAGGGACTTTCTGCCGGGGAGCTGTTTTTT
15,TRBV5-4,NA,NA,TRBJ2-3,CASSPGMEFTDTQYF,TGTGCCAGCAGCCCCGGGATGGAATTTACAGATACGCAGTATTTT
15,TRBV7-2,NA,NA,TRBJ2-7,CASSLRWQNTYEQYF,TGTGCCAGCAGCCTCAGATGGCAGAATACCTACGAGCAGTACTTC
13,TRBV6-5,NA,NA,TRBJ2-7,CASSYRDSYEQYF,TGTGCCAGCAGTTACCGGGACTCCTACGAGCAGTACTTC
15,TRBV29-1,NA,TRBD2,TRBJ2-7,CSVVGGRGNGYEQYF,TGCAGCGTTGTGGGGGGGAGGGGTAACGGCTACGAGCAGTACTTC
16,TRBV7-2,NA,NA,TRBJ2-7,CASSSTPLATTYEQYF,TGTGCCAGCAGCTCTACCCCCCTAGCGACTACCTACGAGCAGTACTTC
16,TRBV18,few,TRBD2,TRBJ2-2,CASSSGLAGAVGELFF,TGTGCCAGCTCATCGGGACTAGCGGGAGCTGTCGGGGAGCTGTTTTTT
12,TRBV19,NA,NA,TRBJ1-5,CASSEGDQPQHF,TGTGCCAGTAGTGAAGGGGATCAGCCCCAGCATTTT
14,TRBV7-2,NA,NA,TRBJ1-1,CASSLDQGYTEAFF,TGTGCCAGCAGCTTAGATCAGGGGTACACTGAAGCTTTCTTT
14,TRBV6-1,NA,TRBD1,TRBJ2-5,CASRPGTVQETQYF,TGTGCCAGCAGGCCCGGGACAGTACAAGAGACCCAGTACTTC
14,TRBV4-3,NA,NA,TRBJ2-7,CASSQEGGTYEQYF,TGCGCCAGCAGCCAAGAAGGAGGAACCTACGAGCAGTACTTC
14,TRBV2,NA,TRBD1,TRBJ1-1,CASSQGGRNTEAFF,TGTGCCAGCAGCCAGGGGGGAAGGAACACTGAAGCTTTCTTT
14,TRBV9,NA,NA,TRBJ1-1,CASSVATGNTEAFF,TGTGCCAGCAGCGTAGCTACCGGGAACACTGAAGCTTTCTTT
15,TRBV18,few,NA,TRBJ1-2,CASSLAAGLSYGYTF,TGTGCCAGCTCCCTCGCTGCGGGCCTTAGCTATGGCTACACCTTC
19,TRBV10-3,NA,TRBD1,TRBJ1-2,CAISGRAGTGAKANYGYTF,TGTGCCATCAGTGGAAGGGCCGGGACAGGGGCCAAAGCTAACTATGGCTACACCTTC
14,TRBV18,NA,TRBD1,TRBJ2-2,CASSQTGSTGELFF,TGTGCCAGCTCACAGACAGGGAGCACCGGGGAGCTGTTTTTT
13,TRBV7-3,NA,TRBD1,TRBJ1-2,CASSQGTGYGYTF,TGTGCCAGCAGCCAAGGGACAGGCTATGGCTACACCTTC
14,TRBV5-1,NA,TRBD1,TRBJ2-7,CASSPGTESYEQYF,TGCGCCAGCAGCCCTGGGACAGAGTCCTACGAGCAGTACTTC
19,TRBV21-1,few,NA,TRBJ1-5,CASSKPPPRTGDGNQPQHF,TGTGCCAGCAGCAAACCCCCCCCCAGGACAGGGGACGGCAATCAGCCCCAGCATTTT
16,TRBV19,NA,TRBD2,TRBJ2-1,CASSRSGRASYNEQFF,TGTGCCAGTAGTCGGAGCGGGAGGGCCTCTTACAATGAGCAGTTCTTC
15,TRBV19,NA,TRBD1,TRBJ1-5,CASRAGTGGNQPQHF,TGTGCCAGTAGGGCCGGGACAGGGGGCAATCAGCCCCAGCATTTT
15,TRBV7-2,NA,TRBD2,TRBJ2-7,CASSPRAGGPYEQYF,TGTGCCAGCAGCCCTCGTGCGGGGGGCCCCTACGAGCAGTACTTC
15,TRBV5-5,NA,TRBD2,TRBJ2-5,CASSLALAGAETQYF,TGTGCCAGCAGCTTGGCGCTAGCGGGGGCAGAGACCCAGTACTTC
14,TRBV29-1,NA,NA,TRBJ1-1,CSHGGGYTNTEAFF,TGCAGCCATGGGGGGGGGTACACGAACACTGAAGCTTTCTTT
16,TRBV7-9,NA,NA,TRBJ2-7,CASSPHTGTLSYEQYF,TGTGCCAGCAGCCCACACACCGGGACACTTTCCTACGAGCAGTACTTC
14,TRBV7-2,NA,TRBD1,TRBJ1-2,CASSLWGTEYGYTF,TGTGCCAGCAGCTTATGGGGGACAGAATATGGCTACACCTTC
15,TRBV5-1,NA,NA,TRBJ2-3,CASSWGGTSTDTQYF,TGCGCCAGCAGTTGGGGCGGGACTAGCACAGATACGCAGTATTTT
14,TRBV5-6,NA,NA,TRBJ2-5,CASSPGGGRETQYF,TGTGCCAGCAGCCCCGGAGGGGGCCGGGAGACCCAGTACTTC
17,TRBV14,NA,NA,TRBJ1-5,CASSQGFWQRRQQPQHF,TGTGCCAGCAGCCAAGGTTTTTGGCAGCGAAGACAGCAGCCCCAGCATTTT
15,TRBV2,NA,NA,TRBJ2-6,CASSLEVAGANVLTF,TGTGCCAGCAGTCTCGAGGTAGCTGGGGCCAACGTCCTGACTTTC
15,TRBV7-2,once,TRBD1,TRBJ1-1,CASTLTVTGGTEAFF,TGTGCCAGCACCCTTACTGTCACAGGGGGTACTGAAGCTTTCTTT
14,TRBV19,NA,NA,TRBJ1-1,CASSIDRVNTEAFF,TGTGCCAGTAGTATAGACAGGGTGAACACTGAAGCTTTCTTT
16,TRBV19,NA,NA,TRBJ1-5,CASSWIYAGSNQPQHF,TGTGCCAGTAGTTGGATTTATGCGGGGAGCAATCAGCCCCAGCATTTT
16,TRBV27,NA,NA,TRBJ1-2,CASRETGTLKNYGYTF,TGTGCCAGCAGAGAAACCGGGACATTAAAAAACTATGGCTACACCTTC
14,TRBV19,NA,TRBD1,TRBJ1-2,CASSIGGDSYGYTF,TGTGCCAGTAGTATCGGGGGGGACAGCTATGGCTACACCTTC
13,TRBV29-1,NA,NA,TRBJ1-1,CSVTRSGNTEAFF,TGCAGCGTGACCCGCTCGGGGAACACTGAAGCTTTCTTT
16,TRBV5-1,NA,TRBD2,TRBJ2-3,CASSLGLAGATDTQYF,TGCGCCAGCAGCTTGGGACTAGCGGGGGCCACAGATACGCAGTATTTT
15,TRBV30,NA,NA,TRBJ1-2,CAWSPSPGLYYGYTF,TGTGCCTGGAGTCCCTCCCCAGGGCTTTACTATGGCTACACCTTC
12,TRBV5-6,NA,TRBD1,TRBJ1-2,CASSPSGTGEEF,TGTGCCAGCAGCCCCTCCGGGACAGGGGAGGAGTTC
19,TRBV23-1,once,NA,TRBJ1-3,CASSQSAPATAFSGNTIYF,TGCGCCAGCAGCCAATCCGCGCCCGCGACAGCTTTCTCTGGAAACACCATATATTTT
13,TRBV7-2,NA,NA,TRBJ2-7,CASEIGGTYEQYF,TGTGCCAGCGAAATAGGAGGGACCTACGAGCAGTACTTC
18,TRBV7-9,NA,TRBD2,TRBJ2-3,CASSLMRMGGSPADTQYF,TGTGCCAGCAGCCTGATGAGGATGGGCGGGAGCCCGGCAGATACGCAGTATTTT
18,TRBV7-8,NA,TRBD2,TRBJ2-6,CASSLGGGTISGANVLTF,TGTGCCAGCAGCTTAGGCGGGGGTACTATCTCTGGGGCCAACGTCCTGACTTTC
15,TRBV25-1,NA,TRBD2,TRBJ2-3,CASSELSGGSDTQYF,TGTGCCAGCAGTGAATTAAGCGGGGGTTCGGATACGCAGTATTTT
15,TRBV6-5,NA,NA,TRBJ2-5,CASSYSNQGRETQYF,TGTGCCAGCAGTTACTCGAATCAGGGTAGGGAGACCCAGTACTTC
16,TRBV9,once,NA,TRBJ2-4,CASSVAPVEAKNIQYF,TGTGCCAGCAGCGTAGCCCCCGTAGAAGCCAAAAACATTCAGTACTTC
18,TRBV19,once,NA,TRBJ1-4,CASSISRGGSATNEKLFF,TGTGCCAGTAGTATTTCTAGGGGCGGTTCGGCAACTAATGAAAAACTGTTTTTT
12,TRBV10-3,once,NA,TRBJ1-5,CAISESVGHQHF,TGTGCCATCAGTGAGTCGGTGGGGCACCAGCATTTT
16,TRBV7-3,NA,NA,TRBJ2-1,CASSPQGPSSYNEQFF,TGTGCCAGCAGCCCACAGGGACCTAGCTCCTACAATGAGCAGTTCTTC
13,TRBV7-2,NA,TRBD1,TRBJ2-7,CASSSDRGYEQYF,TGTGCCAGCAGCTCCGACAGGGGGTACGAGCAGTACTTC
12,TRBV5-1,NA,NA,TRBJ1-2,CASSLGTEGYTF,TGCGCCAGCAGCTTGGGGACAGAAGGCTACACCTTC
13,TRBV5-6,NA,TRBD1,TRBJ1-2,CASSLDRVAGYTF,TGTGCCAGCAGCTTAGACAGGGTCGCTGGCTACACCTTC
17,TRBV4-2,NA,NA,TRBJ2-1,CASSQVSATGTYNEQFF,TGTGCCAGCAGCCAAGTCTCTGCGACGGGAACATACAATGAGCAGTTCTTC
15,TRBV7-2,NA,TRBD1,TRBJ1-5,CASSKTGGGNQPQHF,TGTGCCAGCAGCAAAACAGGGGGTGGCAATCAGCCCCAGCATTTT
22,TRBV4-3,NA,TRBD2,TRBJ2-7,CASSQAEPAWTPGGPVSYEQYF,TGCGCCAGCAGCCAAGCAGAGCCGGCCTGGACCCCGGGAGGGCCGGTTTCCTACGAGCAGTACTTC